This T cell receptor beta chain came from a study of cytomegalovirus exposure and HLA in healthy donors. Broader study findings: Cytomegalovirus-associated TCR beta chains were listed, numbering 150 to 200. Reportedly, HLA-A and HLA-B alleles of most subjects were accurately predicted from TCR beta. In a later analysis, CMV-associated beta chains were mostly HLA-associated, it appeared.

The germline CDR1 and CDR2 sequences are GTSNPN and SVGIG (reference sequence). CDR3 length equals 15 residues. The V gene end was trimmed by 1 base and the J gene end by 3 bases; junction bases not matched to a gene: 5. The study ran its PCR with 60 Vbeta and 13 Jbeta primers. Profiling relied on immunoSEQ multiplex PCR, and the TCRdb table lists in-frame clones only, not all of them. The specimen's table records about 130,000 clones. With respect to this clone: The antigen is undetermined.

The chain combines TRBV30 with TRBJ2-4; 8 nucleotides align to TRBD2. The receptor comes from a man aged 35 to 55 in good health and CMV-seronegative. Sequenced: PBMCs. The CDR3 loop reads CAWSGGAGVKNIQYF. In nucleotides, the CDR3 is TGTGCCTGGAGTGGGGGAGCGGGAGTCAAAAACATTCAGTACTTC.